The 15 T cell receptor beta chains given below trace back to one sample, sequenced in a study of T cell responses to AZD1222 COVID-19 vaccine. Here immunoSEQ multiplex PCR was the method, and the copy in TCRdb shows in-frame clones only, minus some. This sample has 150,000 or so clones; about nine tenths occur once, and the top ten carry roughly 2%. This specimen was peripheral blood, taken on day 0 of AZD1222 vaccination. The receptors were gathered from an adult in good health.

The chain combines TRBV5-4 with TRBJ2-5; the match to TRBD2 covers 8 bases. After removal of 0 bases from V and 7 bases from J, the junction contained 8 bases not matched to a gene. The CDR3 is 15 amino acids. Germline V lookup: CDR1 SGHNT, CDR2 YYREEE (reference sequence). The CDR3 is CASSLAGTSPLTQYF. Here the CDR3 DNA reads TGTGCCAGCAGCTTGGCCGGGACTAGTCCGTTGACCCAGTACTTC.

This chain connects TRBV19 to TRBJ1-1, with a weak D call TRBD1 (5 bases). Germline lookup yields CDR1 LNHDA and CDR2 SQIVND (reference sequence). Trimming stripped 3 bases from V and 0 bases from J, with 8 bases between. The CDR3 is 14 amino acids. The chain's CDR3 is CASSMGDLNTEAFF. The DNA for the CDR3 is TGTGCCAGTAGTATGGGGGACCTGAACACTGAAGCTTTCTTT.

V gene TRBV30 combines with J gene TRBJ2-6; 8 bases map to TRBD2. Germline CDR1 and CDR2: GTSNPN and SVGIG (reference sequence). Germline trimming cut 3 bases from V and 0 bases from J; bases unmatched to any gene: 1. The CDR3 covers 15 residues. For the CDR3, the DNA is TGTGCCTGGAGCCGGGGGGGCTCTGGGGCCAACGTCCTGACTTTC. Translating gives CAWSRGGSGANVLTF. Looking up the rest from reference TRBV30 and TRBJ2-6 gives the full variable domain: SQTIHQWPATLVQPVGSPLSLECTVEGTSNPNLYWYRQAAGRGLQLLFYSVGIGQISSEVPQNLSASRPQDRQFILSSKKLLLSDSGFYLCAWSRGGSGANVLTFGAGSRLTVL.

This clone was seen only once. This sequence joins TRBV6-1 and TRBJ1-2; D gene unclear. The germline V gene encodes CDR1 MNHNS and CDR2 SASEGT. The CDR3 is 13 residues long. Trimming cost V 0 bases and J 8 bases, with 10 bases left between them. CDR3: CASSEAIGSGYTF. The CDR3 region has the DNA TGTGCCAGCAGTGAAGCTATAGGGTCCGGCTACACCTTC.

CDR3 nucleotide sequence: TGTGCCAGCAGTTACTCGACCTACGCAGCGGAGCAGTTCTTC. Residues: CASSYSTYAAEQFF. The chain carries TRBV6-2 or TRBV6-3 and TRBJ2-1, with D unclear. Between the trimmed V and J ends, which lost 0 bases and 10 bases, there was a span of 13 bases. CDR1 and CDR2 from the germline V gene are MNHEY and SVGEGT. The CDR3 covers 14 residues.

Relative to its sample, this clone is medium-sized (0.01 to 0.1%). The V gene is TRBV6-4, the J gene TRBJ2-2, with D maybe TRBD1 (6 bases). CDR3 length equals 15 residues. Germline V gene sequence: CDR1 MRHNA, CDR2 SNTAGT. Between the trimmed V and J ends, which lost 0 bases and 1 base, there was a span of 6 bases. CDR3 nucleotide sequence: TGTGCCAGCAGTGACTCGGGACAGAACACCGGGGAGCTGTTTTTT. Its protein product is CASSDSGQNTGELFF.

The rearrangement links TRBV19 to TRBJ1-1; D is uncertain. The CDR3 is 13 amino acids. Germline V gives CDR1 LNHDA, CDR2 SQIVND (reference sequence). The germline V and J ends were trimmed by 7 bases and 6 bases, with 15 bases remaining between them. The CDR3 loop reads CASNGRYGPEAFF. The CDR3 bases are TGTGCCAGTAACGGAAGATACGGCCCTGAAGCTTTCTTT.

This clone was detected once. The rearrangement uses TRBV11-3 and TRBJ2-1; the match to TRBD2 covers 13 bases. V was pared by 5 bases and J by 6 bases, with 4 bases of the junction left unmatched. The V gene's germline CDR1 is SGHNT and CDR2 YENEEA. The CDR3 covers 15 residues. The CDR3 reads CASSTRTSGSNEQFF. CDR3 DNA sequence: TGTGCCAGCAGCACCAGGACTAGCGGGAGCAATGAGCAGTTCTTC.

The chain couples TRBV28 to TRBJ1-1; 9 bases line up with TRBD1. Germline V lookup: CDR1 MDHEN, CDR2 SYDVKM. The CDR3 contains 14 residues. The J segment lost 3 bases and the V segment lost 6 bases, leaving 5 bases of the junction unmatched. CDR3: CASRRDREYTEAFF. For the CDR3, the DNA is TGTGCCAGCAGACGGGACAGGGAATACACTGAAGCTTTCTTT.

CDR3 loop: CSVEEGRYF. The CDR3 DNA reads as TGCAGCGTTGAGGAAGGCAGGTATTTT. The chain carries TRBV29-1 and TRBJ2-3; D gene unclear. The CDR3 consists of 9 residues. Germline CDR1 reads SQVTM; CDR2 reads ANQGSEA. Trimming took off 3 bases at V and 14 bases at J, with 9 bases between the two ends.

The CDR3 here is CAWSQGSGQPQHF. CDR3 nucleotides: TGTGCCTGGAGTCAGGGTTCCGGTCAGCCCCAGCATTTT. V is TRBV30 and J is TRBJ1-5; the D gene is possibly TRBD1 (5 bases). Per germline, CDR1 GTSNPN and CDR2 SVGIG (reference sequence). V gave up 2 bases and J gave up 6 bases, with 11 bases separating them. The CDR3 consists of 13 residues. Complete variable domain (other parts from reference TRBV30 and TRBJ1-5): SQTIHQWPATLVQPVGSPLSLECTVEGTSNPNLYWYRQAAGRGLQLLFYSVGIGQISSEVPQNLSASRPQDRQFILSSKKLLLSDSGFYLCAWSQGSGQPQHFGDGTRLSIL.

This clone was seen a few times. CDR3 in amino acids: CAAFTGSKTEAFF. CDR3 bases: TGTGCCGCATTTACAGGGTCTAAGACTGAAGCTTTCTTT. V gene TRBV28 combines with J gene TRBJ1-1; tentative D call: TRBD1 (6 bases). Germline loops: CDR1 MDHEN, CDR2 SYDVKM. This CDR3 is built from 13 residues. V was cut by 11 bases and J by 5 bases, with 18 bases left in between.

The chain carries TRBV5-6 and TRBJ1-5; 9 nucleotides agree with TRBD1. CDR1 is SGHDT, CDR2 YYEEEE, per germline. CDR3 length: 17 amino acids. V lost 4 bases, J lost 0 bases, and 8 bases stayed unmatched. The CDR3 sequence: CASSGGQGSSSNQPQHF. The CDR3 DNA reads TGTGCCAGCAGCGGTGGACAGGGGTCCTCTAGCAATCAGCCCCAGCATTTT.

This chain joins TRBV11-2 and TRBJ2-3; D might be TRBD2 (6 bases). The CDR3 loop spans 16 amino acids. The germline gives CDR1 SGHAT, CDR2 FQNNGV. V was shortened by 4 bases and J by 3 bases, with 17 bases between the two germline ends. The CDR3 nucleotides are TGTGCCAGCAGCTCCCTGAGGCGGGAAGAGACAGATACGCAGTATTTT. Translation: CASSSLRREETDTQYF.

V is TRBV3-1 (or the pseudogene TRBV3-2) and J is TRBJ1-2; D is perhaps TRBD1 (6 bases). Germline assignment: CDR1 LGHDT and CDR2 YNNKEL (reference sequence). The CDR3 consists of 19 residues. V was clipped by 2 bases and J by 1 base, with 23 bases between them. The CDR3 DNA reads as TGTGCCAGCAGCCAACTGTCCCGACTACAGGGAAAGTGTAACTATGGCTACACCTTC. Translation: CASSQLSRLQGKCNYGYTF.